This TCR beta chain was documented in a study of cytomegalovirus exposure and HLA in healthy donors (TCRdb year 2017). Background for the entire study: An earlier analysis of some 600 of the donors reported approximately 300 Gb of sequence data and around 100 million unique TCR beta sequences obtained from around 170 million T cells. An early release that covered about 640 HLA-typed donors contained about 300 gigabases of sequencing data and approximately 85 million unique TCR sequences. The genetic ancestry cluster associated with self-reported Caucasian donors included over 65% of the roughly 400 genotyped donors. The study aimed to test whether signatures of past pathogen exposure could be identified by cataloging public T cell receptors. The study profiled the T cell repertoires of hundreds of subjects by immunosequencing and related them to cytomegalovirus serostatus. Besides the first cohort of some 670 subjects, a separate validation cohort made up of roughly 120 different subjects was used. To predict cytomegalovirus infection status, the study brought together high-throughput TCR immunosequencing, statistical association of individual TCRs with disease status, and machine learning. A later analysis re-analyzed previously published TCR beta repertoires from roughly 690 donors and added high-resolution HLA genotyping to study TCR occurrence patterns. Rather than using new phenotypic data, the later analysis identified candidate immune exposures from TCR beta sequences and from how often those sequences occurred across donors. In an earlier analysis of several hundred of the donors, high-throughput TCR beta sequencing was used to judge whether each TCR beta V gene segment behaved as functional or pseudogenic. Donor age, sex, ethnicity and CMV serostatus were compiled together with the repertoire data. Genome-wide SNP genotypes for about three fifths of the roughly 670 donors were used in a later genetic analysis, which treated that subset as a discovery cohort. Every repertoire in the discovery cohort had been generated on one and the same sequencing platform. Class I and class II HLA loci were covered by the typing at four-digit resolution. The number of donors typed differed by locus, with about 629-640 for A, B, C, DRB1 and DQB1, roughly 520 for DQA1, 600 to 610 for DPA1, and roughly 450 for DPB1. Five DR-DQ haplotypes were treated as single units for association and clustering because of strong linkage in the cohort. Across 398 genotyped donors of the cohort, an average of about 240,000 unique TCR beta nucleotide sequences per donor were sequenced, and 15% to 20% of those sequences were non-productive.

The library was obtained by the immunoSEQ multiplex PCR assay. For the multiplex PCR, a mixture combining 60 forward primers for TCR Vbeta segments and 13 reverse primers for TCR Jbeta segments was used. A multiplex PCR assay on genomic DNA amplified the CDR3 region of rearranged TCR beta genes. Amplified TCR beta libraries were sequenced as 87-base-pair reads on the Illumina HiSeq System. The source study handled its data this way. A later analysis tallied 75 million to 95 million unique TCR beta chains across the 700 or so repertoires, and about 12 million of those chains were shared by two or more donors. Raw reads were error-corrected and collapsed into unique sequences by a nearest-neighbor algorithm in which closely related sequences were merged to remove PCR and sequencing errors. V, D and J gene segments were assigned by aligning CDR3 sequences to IMGT reference sequences. For a sequence to be retained, at least a six-nucleotide match to both a V gene segment and a J gene segment was required. A rearrangement counted as productive if the CDR3 had no stop codons and remained in frame with V and J, and every other rearrangement counted as non-productive. Following IMGT convention, CDR3 was defined as the stretch from the second conserved V-encoded cysteine to the conserved J-encoded phenylalanine. The earlier analysis of about 500 of the donors excluded sequences that lacked an unambiguous match to a single V gene segment. In an earlier analysis of 450 to 750 of the donors, a V segment was called functional when productive rearrangements were above 56.7%, and segregating when the standard deviation between donors exceeded 5%. A statistical classification framework was developed to diagnose cytomegalovirus status using the catalog of TCR beta chain sequences. V and J gene assignment, in a later analysis, came from comparing TCR nucleotide sequences with IMGT/GENE-DB human TR gene sequences. A later analysis assigned CDR3 sequences and most-parsimonious VDJ recombination scenarios with the TCRdist pipeline. In a later analysis, each TCR beta chain was defined by its CDR3 amino acid sequence together with its V-gene family, and reads without a unique V-gene family were excluded. To address suspected cross-contamination and a sequencing artifact, a later analysis removed a few hundred highly shared, low-generation-probability nucleotide sequences. A later analysis calculated a clonal expansion index for each public chain from normalized within-repertoire ranks of inferred template counts. In a later analysis, generation probabilities were computed using a VDJ recombination model fitted to out-of-frame rearrangements, and the results were checked against IGoR. A later analysis scored TCR-TCR, TCR-HLA and TCR-CMV co-occurrence with hypergeometric tests, applying a repertoire-size bias correction to TCR pairs. A later analysis estimated false discovery rates by permuting HLA or CMV assignments 20 times. In a later analysis, co-occurring TCRs were grouped with DBSCAN, and TCRdist sequence similarity was added when clustering was performed within HLA-allele-positive subsets. For co-occurrence clustering, repertoires with fewer than 30,000 or more than 120,000 public chains were excluded, along with five repertoires with anomalous nucleotide sharing. Imported from immuneACCESS, the table was reduced by TCRdb to in-frame sequences with V and J called. These copies leave out some clones; in studies compared against another copy, an unresolved V gene accounts for under half, and the cause of the remainder is not known. Clone size and the V and J calls come from that table; the DNA yielded D and trimming. Across this sample there are about 140,000 clones, with about 80% seen only once. The top ten constitute 1% to 1.5% of the sample.

The cohort consisted of 666 healthy bone marrow donors. Cohort members were all nominally healthy when sampled, although unrecorded immune exposures were likely present. The donor tested CMV seropositive and was one of the 289 seropositive cohort members. Each donor provided a peripheral blood sample, and peripheral blood mononuclear cells were used for TCR beta sequencing. The Qiagen DNeasy Blood Extraction Kit was used to extract genomic DNA from the blood cell samples. The CDR3 measures 16 amino acids from cysteine to phenylalanine. The read is trimmed to its CDR3 DNA, 48 bases read in frame from base 1. The CDR1 and CDR2 encoded by the germline V gene are SGHNT and YENEEA. Unmatched junction bases come to 6, with V trimmed by 4 bases and J by 0 bases. On the study overall, not on this receptor specifically: Several of the top co-occurrence clusters appeared to be linked to parvovirus B19, influenza, CMV and Epstein-Barr virus, according to a later analysis. Because the 87-base-pair reads could not distinguish some IMGT-functional V segments, including TRBV6-2 and TRBV6-3, those segments were excluded. Specific HLA alleles were associated with some 15,000 TCR beta sequences at a false discovery rate of 0.05 in a later analysis. While some public TCRs were present in many individuals, most TCR sequences turned up only very rarely across donors. A later analysis found that TCR association rates varied across HLA loci, with DRB1 alleles showing the most associated TCRs and HLA-C alleles the fewest. A later analysis found that most CMV-associated TCR beta chains appeared HLA-restricted, with HLA associations seemingly driven largely by CMV exposure. This cohort had only TCR beta chains sequenced, and the lack of alpha or paired-chain data limited which features could be detected. The study listed 150 to 200 TCR beta chains as associated with cytomegalovirus. The authors suggested that the approach could potentially be generalized to other disease states and immunological phenotypes. Compared with the 666-donor mean, donors in an Asian-associated ancestry cluster had fewer N-insertions in productive TCRs, according to a later genetic analysis. In both the original and validation cohorts, the classifier was reported to diagnose cytomegalovirus status with high specificity and sensitivity. Sequencing depth was assumed to be roughly uniform across donors in the presence/absence analyses, though that assumption may not hold. In vitro tests confirmed that a few of the cytomegalovirus-associated TCR beta chains recognize cytomegalovirus antigens. The earlier analysis of approximately 540 of the donors excluded roughly 16 rarely observed V segments, including chromosome 9 orphons, because counts were too low. Because some donors lacked HLA typing at each locus, the association tests relied only on the typed subset. Immune exposure information for the cohort was limited to CMV serostatus. In a later analysis, HLA-associated TCR beta chains showed more clonal expansion and lower generation probabilities than non-associated chains that were equally common. A further reported finding was that TCR beta sequences accurately predicted the HLA-A and HLA-B alleles for most subjects in the first cohort. The sequencing pipeline was judged likely to have produced a cluster of highly shared sequence variants as a technical artifact. In an earlier analysis of 587 of the donors, most TCR beta V segments appeared in productive rearrangements about 87% or about 30% of the time, broadly matching IMGT annotations. When HLA alleles, especially DR and DQ, strongly co-occurred, TCR associations were difficult to assign to individual alleles. In a later genetic analysis, a missense DCLRE1C variant was associated with V-gene and J-gene trimming of TCR beta chains, and the association was replicated in an independent cohort. Linkage disequilibrium might explain the correlated functional status among segregating V segments, but an unknown experimental factor could not be ruled out.

Comments on this clone: Its antigen remains unidentified. Per-base quality was not reported, and no clone a single base away is much larger than it.

The chain joins TRBV11-3 to TRBJ2-3, with 8 bases aligning to TRBD1. The sample consisted of PBMCs. This receptor was obtained from a male donor in good health and CMV-seropositive. The nucleotide sequence is given as TGTGCCAGCAGCTCAGGGGGCCTACCGAGCACAGATACGCAGTATTTT. This encodes CASSSGGLPSTDTQYF.